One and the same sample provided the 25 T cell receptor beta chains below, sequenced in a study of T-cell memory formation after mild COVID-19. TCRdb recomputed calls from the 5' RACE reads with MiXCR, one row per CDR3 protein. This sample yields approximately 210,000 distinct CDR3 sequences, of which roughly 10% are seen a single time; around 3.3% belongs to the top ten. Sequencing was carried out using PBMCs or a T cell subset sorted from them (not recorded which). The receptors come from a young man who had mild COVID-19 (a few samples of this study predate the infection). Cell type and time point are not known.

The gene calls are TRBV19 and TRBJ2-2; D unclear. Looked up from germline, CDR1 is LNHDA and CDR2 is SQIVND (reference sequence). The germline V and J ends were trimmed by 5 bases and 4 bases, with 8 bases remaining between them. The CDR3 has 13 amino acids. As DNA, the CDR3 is TGTGCCAGTAGTGATCATTTCACCGGGGAGCTGTTTTTT. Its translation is CASSDHFTGELFF.

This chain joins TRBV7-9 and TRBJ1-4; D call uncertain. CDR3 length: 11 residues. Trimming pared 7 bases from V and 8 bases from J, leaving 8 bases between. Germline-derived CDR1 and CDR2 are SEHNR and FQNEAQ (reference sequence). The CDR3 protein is CASIGKEKLFF. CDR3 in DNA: TGTGCCAGCATCGGGAAAGAAAAACTGTTTTTT.

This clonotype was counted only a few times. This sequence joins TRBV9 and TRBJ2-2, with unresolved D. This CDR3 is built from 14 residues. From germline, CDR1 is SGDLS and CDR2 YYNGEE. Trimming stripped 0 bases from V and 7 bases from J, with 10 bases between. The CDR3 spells CASSVVQASGELFF. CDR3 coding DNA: TGTGCCAGCAGCGTAGTTCAGGCTAGCGGGGAGCTGTTTTTT.

The CDR3 DNA is TGTGCCAGCAGCCAAATCCTGGGACCCAGGGGGTCGGAGGTAACTTTCTTT. Protein sequence: CASSQILGPRGSEVTFF. The rearrangement links TRBV4-2 to TRBJ1-1; 7 bases line up with TRBD1. Germline loops: CDR1 LGHNA, CDR2 YNFKEQ. The CDR3 length is 17 residues. The junction had 21 bases not matched to a gene; V was cut back by 2 bases and J by 12 bases.

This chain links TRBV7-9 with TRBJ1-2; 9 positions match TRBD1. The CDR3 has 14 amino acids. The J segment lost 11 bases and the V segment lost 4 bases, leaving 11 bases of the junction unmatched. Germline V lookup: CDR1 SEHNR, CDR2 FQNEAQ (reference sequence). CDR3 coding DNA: TGTGCCAGCAGCTGGGGACAGGGAGAGGAAAAGTACACCTTC. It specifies CASSWGQGEEKYTF.

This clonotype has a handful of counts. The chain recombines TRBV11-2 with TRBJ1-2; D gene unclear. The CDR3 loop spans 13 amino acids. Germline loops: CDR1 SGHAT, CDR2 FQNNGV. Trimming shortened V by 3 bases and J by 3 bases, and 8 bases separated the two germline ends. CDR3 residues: CASSFREYYGYTF. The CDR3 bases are TGTGCCAGCAGCTTCCGGGAGTACTATGGCTACACCTTC.

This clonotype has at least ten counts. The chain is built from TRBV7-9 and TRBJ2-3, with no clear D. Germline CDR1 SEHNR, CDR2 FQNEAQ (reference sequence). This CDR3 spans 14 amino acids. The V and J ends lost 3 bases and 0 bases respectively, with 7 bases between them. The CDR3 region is CASSFITSTDTQYF. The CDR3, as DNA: TGTGCCAGCAGCTTCATAACTAGCACAGATACGCAGTATTTT.

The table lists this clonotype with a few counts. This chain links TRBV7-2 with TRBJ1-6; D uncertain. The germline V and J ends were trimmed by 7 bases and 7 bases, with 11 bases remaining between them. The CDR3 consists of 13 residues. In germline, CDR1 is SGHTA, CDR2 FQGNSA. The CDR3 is CASTVDANSPLHF. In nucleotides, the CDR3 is TGTGCCAGCACCGTGGACGCGAATTCACCCCTCCACTTT. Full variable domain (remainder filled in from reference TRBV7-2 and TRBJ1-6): GAGVSQSPSNKVTEKGKDVELRCDPISGHTALYWYRQSLGQGLEFLIYFQGNSAPDKSGLPSDRFSAERTGGSVSTLTIQRTQQEDSAVYLCASTVDANSPLHFGNGTRLTVT.

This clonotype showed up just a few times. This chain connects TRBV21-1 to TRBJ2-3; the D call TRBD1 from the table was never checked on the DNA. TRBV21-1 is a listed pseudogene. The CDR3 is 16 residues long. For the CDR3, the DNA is TGTGCCAGCAGCGAGGGGGACAGGATGACCACAGATACGCAGTATTTT. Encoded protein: CASSEGDRMTTDTQYF.

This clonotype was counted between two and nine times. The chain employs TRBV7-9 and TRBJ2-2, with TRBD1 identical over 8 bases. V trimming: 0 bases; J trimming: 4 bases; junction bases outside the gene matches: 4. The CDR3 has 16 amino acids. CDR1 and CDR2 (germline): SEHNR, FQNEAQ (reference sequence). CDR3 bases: TGTGCCAGCAGCTTAGCGGGGACAGGCCTCACCGGGGAGCTGTTTTTT. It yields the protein CASSLAGTGLTGELFF.

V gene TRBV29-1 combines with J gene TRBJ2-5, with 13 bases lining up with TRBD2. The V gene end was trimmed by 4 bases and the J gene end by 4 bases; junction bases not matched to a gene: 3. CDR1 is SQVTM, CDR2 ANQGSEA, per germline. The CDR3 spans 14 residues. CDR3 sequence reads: CSVAGLAGSETQYF. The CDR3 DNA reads TGCAGCGTTGCGGGACTAGCGGGATCAGAGACCCAGTACTTC.

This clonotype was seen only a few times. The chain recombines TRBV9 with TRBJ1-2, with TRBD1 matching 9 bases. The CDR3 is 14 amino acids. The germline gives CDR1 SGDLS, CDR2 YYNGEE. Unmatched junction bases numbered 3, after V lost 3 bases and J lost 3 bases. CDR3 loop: CASSGGQGYYGYTF. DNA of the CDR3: TGTGCCAGCAGCGGGGGACAGGGCTACTATGGCTACACCTTC.

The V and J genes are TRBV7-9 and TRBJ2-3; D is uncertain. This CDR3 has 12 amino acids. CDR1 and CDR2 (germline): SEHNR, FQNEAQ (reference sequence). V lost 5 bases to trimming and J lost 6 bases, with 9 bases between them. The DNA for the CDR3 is TGTGCCAGCAGCCACATCAGGGATACGCAGTATTTT. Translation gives CASSHIRDTQYF.

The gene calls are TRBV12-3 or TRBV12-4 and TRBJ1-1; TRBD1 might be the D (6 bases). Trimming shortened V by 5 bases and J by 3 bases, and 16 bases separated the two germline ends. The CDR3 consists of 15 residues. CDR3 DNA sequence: TGTGCCAGCAGTCCCGGCCCGGGACATTACACTGAAGCTTTCTTT. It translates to CASSPGPGHYTEAFF.

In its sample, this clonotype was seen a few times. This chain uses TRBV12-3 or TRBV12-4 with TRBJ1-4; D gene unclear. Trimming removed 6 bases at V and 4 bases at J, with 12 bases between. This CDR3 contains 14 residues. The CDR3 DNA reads TGTGCCAGCAGAGACCCGGGCGATAATGAAAAACTGTTTTTT. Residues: CASRDPGDNEKLFF.

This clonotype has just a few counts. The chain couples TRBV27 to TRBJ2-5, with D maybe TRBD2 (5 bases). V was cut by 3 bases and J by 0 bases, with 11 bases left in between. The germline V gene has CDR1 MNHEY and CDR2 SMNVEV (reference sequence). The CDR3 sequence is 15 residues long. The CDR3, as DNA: TGTGCCAGCAGTTTGAGGCGGGCGTACCAAGAGACCCAGTACTTC. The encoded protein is CASSLRRAYQETQYF.

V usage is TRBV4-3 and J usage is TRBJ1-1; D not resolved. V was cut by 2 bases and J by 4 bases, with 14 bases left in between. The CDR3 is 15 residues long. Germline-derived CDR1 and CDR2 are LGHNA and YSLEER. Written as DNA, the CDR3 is TGCGCCAGCAGCCAAAACCTGGACGGACTCACTGAAGCTTTCTTT. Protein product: CASSQNLDGLTEAFF.

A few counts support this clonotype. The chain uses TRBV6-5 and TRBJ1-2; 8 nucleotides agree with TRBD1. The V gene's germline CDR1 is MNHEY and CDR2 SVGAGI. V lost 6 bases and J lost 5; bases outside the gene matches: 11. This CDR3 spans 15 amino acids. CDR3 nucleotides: TGTGCCAGCAGGCTCGCTCGTCAGGGGGCGTATGGCTACACCTTC. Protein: CASRLARQGAYGYTF.

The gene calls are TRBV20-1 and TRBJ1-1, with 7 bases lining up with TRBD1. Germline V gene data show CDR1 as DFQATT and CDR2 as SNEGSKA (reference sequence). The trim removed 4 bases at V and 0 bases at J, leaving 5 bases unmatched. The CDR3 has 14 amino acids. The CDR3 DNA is TGCAGTGCTATGACAGGGTTTATGAACACTGAAGCTTTCTTT. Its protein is CSAMTGFMNTEAFF.

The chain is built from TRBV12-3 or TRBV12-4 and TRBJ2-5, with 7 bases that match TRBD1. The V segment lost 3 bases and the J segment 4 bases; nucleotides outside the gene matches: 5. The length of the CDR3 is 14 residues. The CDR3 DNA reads TGTGCCAGCAGTTTCGGCAGGGGGAGAGAGACCCAGTACTTC. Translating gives CASSFGRGRETQYF.

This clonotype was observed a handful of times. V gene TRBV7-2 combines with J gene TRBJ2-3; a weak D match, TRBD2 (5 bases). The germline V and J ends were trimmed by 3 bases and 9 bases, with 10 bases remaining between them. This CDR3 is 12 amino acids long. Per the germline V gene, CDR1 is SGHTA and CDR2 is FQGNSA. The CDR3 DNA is TGTGCCAGCAGCTTCCACACGGGAACGCAGTATTTT. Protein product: CASSFHTGTQYF.

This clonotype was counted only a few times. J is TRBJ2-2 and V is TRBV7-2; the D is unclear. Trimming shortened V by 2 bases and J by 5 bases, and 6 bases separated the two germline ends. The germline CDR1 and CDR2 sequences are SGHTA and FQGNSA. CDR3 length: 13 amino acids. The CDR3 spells CASSLRRTGELFF. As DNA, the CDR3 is TGTGCCAGCAGCTTAAGGCGAACCGGGGAGCTGTTTTTT. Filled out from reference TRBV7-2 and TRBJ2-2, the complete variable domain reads GAGVSQSPSNKVTEKGKDVELRCDPISGHTALYWYRQSLGQGLEFLIYFQGNSAPDKSGLPSDRFSAERTGGSVSTLTIQRTQQEDSAVYLCASSLRRTGELFFGEGSRLTVL.

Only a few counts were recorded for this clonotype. CDR3 sequence reads: CASSPDGGSRETQYF. CDR3 DNA sequence: TGTGCCAGCAGCCCTGACGGAGGGAGTAGGGAGACCCAGTACTTC. This chain links TRBV3-1 with TRBJ2-5, with TRBD2 as a possible D gene (6 bases). Looked up from germline, CDR1 is LGHDT and CDR2 is YNNKEL (reference sequence). Trimming took off 4 bases at V and 5 bases at J, with 17 bases between the two ends. This CDR3 spans 15 amino acids.

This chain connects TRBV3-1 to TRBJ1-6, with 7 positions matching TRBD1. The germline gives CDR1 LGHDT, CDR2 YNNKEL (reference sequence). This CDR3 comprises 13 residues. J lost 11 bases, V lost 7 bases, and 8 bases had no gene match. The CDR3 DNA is TGTGCCAGCACTAGGGGGCCGGGTGCACCCCTCCACTTT. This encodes CASTRGPGAPLHF.

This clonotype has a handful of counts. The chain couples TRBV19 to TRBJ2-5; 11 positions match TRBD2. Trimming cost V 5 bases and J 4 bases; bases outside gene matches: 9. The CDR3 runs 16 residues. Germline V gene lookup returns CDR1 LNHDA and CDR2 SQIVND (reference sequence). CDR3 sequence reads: CASSGSTSGDRETQYF. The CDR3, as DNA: TGTGCCAGTAGTGGATCGACTAGCGGGGACCGAGAGACCCAGTACTTC.